Below are 5 T cell receptor beta chains sequenced from a single sample in a study of T cell repertoires in cytomegalovirus infection. TCRdb reprocessed the reads via MiXCR and lists one record per CDR3 protein. Of a few hundred thousand distinct CDR3 sequences in the sample, about 25% are singletons; the top ten hold about 12%. Sequenced input: PBMCs. The receptors here all came from a human donor in good health (CMV status not recorded). Some clones in this sample may be carry-over from other donors' samples.

V and J are TRBV7-6 and TRBJ1-2; perhaps TRBD1 as D (5 bases). Between the trimmed V and J ends, which lost 5 bases and 4 bases, there was a span of 11 bases. CDR1 SGHVS and CDR2 FNYEAQ come from the germline V gene. The length of the CDR3 is 13 residues. In DNA, the CDR3 is TGTGCCAGCAGCAGTTGGGGGAGCTATGGCTACACCTTC. As protein: CASSSWGSYGYTF.

J is TRBJ2-7 and V is TRBV4-1, with D possibly being TRBD2 (6 bases). Germline lookup yields CDR1 MGHRA and CDR2 YSYEKL. V shed 7 bases and J shed 11 bases, with 9 bases lying between them. The CDR3 runs to 9 residues. The CDR3 region is CASTGEEYV. CDR3 nucleotides: TGCGCCAGCACGGGGGAGGAGTACGTC.

This clonotype was seen more than once but under ten times. This chain links TRBV5-6 with TRBJ2-7, with 15 bases aligning to TRBD2. V lost 4 bases to trimming and J lost 2 bases; unmatched junction nucleotides: 7. The germline gives CDR1 SGHDT, CDR2 YYEEEE. CDR3 size: 17 residues. The chain's CDR3 is CASSVGLAGGPPYEQYF. For the CDR3, the DNA is TGTGCCAGCAGCGTGGGACTAGCGGGAGGACCCCCCTACGAGCAGTACTTC. Full variable domain (missing parts from reference TRBV5-6 and TRBJ2-7): DAGVTQSPTHLIKTRGQQVTLRCSPKSGHDTVSWYQQALGQGPQFIFQYYEEEERQRGNFPDRFSGHQFPNYSSELNVNALLLGDSALYLCASSVGLAGGPPYEQYFGPGTRLTVT.

This clonotype was seen a handful of times. The chain couples TRBV6-2 or TRBV6-3 to TRBJ1-5; D is ambiguous. Germline V gene sequence: CDR1 MNHEY, CDR2 SVGEGT. The V end lost 1 base, the J end lost 0 bases, and 10 bases lay between the germline ends. The CDR3 totals 16 residues. The CDR3 sequence is CASSYWDYYSNQPQHF. The CDR3 DNA is TGTGCCAGCAGTTACTGGGATTATTATAGCAATCAGCCCCAGCATTTT.

V usage is TRBV5-6 and J usage is TRBJ2-1; D is uncertain. V was clipped by 4 bases and J by 8 bases, with 19 bases between them. The CDR3 runs 15 residues. The V gene's germline CDR1 is SGHDT and CDR2 YYEEEE. The CDR3 loop is CASSPDLTVTHEQFF. The CDR3 DNA follows: TGTGCCAGCAGCCCCGACTTAACTGTTACGCATGAGCAGTTCTTC.